Sequencing of this TCR beta chain was carried out in a study of cytomegalovirus exposure and HLA in healthy donors. The CDR3 extends over 14 amino acids. The germline V gene has CDR1 KGHSH and CDR2 LQKENI. Deletions cut 4 bases from V and 8 bases from J, with 14 bases between. Study findings and constraints: Using the classifier, cytomegalovirus status was reportedly diagnosed with high specificity and sensitivity.

Repertoires were generated with immunoSEQ multiplex PCR, while TCRdb's copy carries only in-frame clones and drops some. This table has about 120,000 clones, approximately 87% appearing once. The donors belonged to the roughly 130-subject validation cohort, separate from the roughly 720-subject first cohort. With regard to this clone: Its antigen remains unknown.

This TCR was sampled from a woman aged 18-29 years in good health and CMV-seropositive. The V and J genes are TRBV18 and TRBJ1-4, with a weak D call TRBD1 (6 bases). Sequenced: PBMCs. The CDR3 DNA follows: TGTGCCAGCTCACGCCCAGGGGCTAGCGAAAAACTGTTTTTT. Amino acids: CASSRPGASEKLFF.